This T cell receptor (beta chain) was recovered during a study of shared clonotypes between healthy human individuals. Looking at the study overall: The plates for each donor numbered three CD4 naive, three CD4 memory, two CD8 naive and one CD8 memory. Points from the study as a whole: Represented diversity (both genetic and exposure-history) was limited by the small number of donors.

About this clone: What it recognizes is unknown.

Participating donors were healthy, HIV-negative adults free of recent acute infections or vaccinations. Repertoires were generated with immunoSEQ multiplex PCR, while TCRdb's copy carries only in-frame clones and drops some. Of millions of clones in the sample, roughly 94% were seen once. CDR3 length: 13 amino acids. Germline CDR1 is SNHLY and CDR2 is FYNNEI. V was pared by 5 bases and J by 8 bases, with 12 bases between. Sequences were obtained from naive CD4+ T cells sorted from blood. The subset here: CD45RA+ positively selected. The sequence was collected from a man younger than 35 in good health. This chain uses TRBV2 with TRBJ1-4; no firm D call. The CDR3 loop is CASSPGMREKLFF. The CDR3 coding sequence is TGTGCCAGCAGTCCGGGGATGAGGGAAAAACTGTTTTTT.